A single sample is the source of the 12 T cell receptor beta chains below, sequenced in a study of T-cell memory formation after mild COVID-19. TCRdb passed the 5' RACE reads through MiXCR, listing each CDR3 protein once. The data contain about 280,000 distinct CDR3 sequences, approximately 7.6% of them singletons. The sequenced sample was PBMCs or a T cell subset sorted from them (not recorded which). The receptors originated from a man aged 18 to 30 who had mild COVID-19 (a few samples of this study predate the infection). Cell type and time point are not known.

The rearrangement links TRBV5-6 to TRBJ1-1, with 7 nucleotides matching TRBD1. CDR3 length: 15 residues. Germline V gene lookup returns CDR1 SGHDT and CDR2 YYEEEE. The J segment lost 6 bases and the V segment lost 4 bases, leaving 12 bases of the junction unmatched. The chain's CDR3 is CASSLLIRGTSEAFF. The CDR3 nucleotides read TGTGCCAGCAGCCTTCTTATCAGGGGGACGTCTGAAGCTTTCTTT. Supplemented by reference TRBV5-6 and TRBJ1-1, the full variable domain reads DAGVTQSPTHLIKTRGQQVTLRCSPKSGHDTVSWYQQALGQGPQFIFQYYEEEERQRGNFPDRFSGHQFPNYSSELNVNALLLGDSALYLCASSLLIRGTSEAFFGQGTRLTVV.

The J gene is TRBJ2-3, the V gene TRBV29-1; TRBD1 matches at 10 bases. The germline gives CDR1 SQVTM, CDR2 ANQGSEA. CDR3 size: 15 residues. The V and J ends lost 6 bases and 5 bases, in that order; junction bases with no gene match: 11. The CDR3 loop reads CSVQGQGKSGDTQYF. The CDR3 DNA sequence: TGCAGCGTCCAGGGACAGGGGAAATCAGGAGATACGCAGTATTTT.

The CDR3 DNA reads as TGTGCCAGCAGGAAGGGGGGTTCGAACACTGAAGCTTTCTTT. It encodes CASRKGGSNTEAFF. V usage is TRBV6-5 and J usage is TRBJ1-1; D is perhaps TRBD1 (6 bases). The germline gives CDR1 MNHEY, CDR2 SVGAGI. With 6 bases removed from V and 1 base from J, the gap between germline ends came to 12 bases. The CDR3 covers 14 residues.

This clonotype came up a few times. V is TRBV6-5 and J is TRBJ1-1, with no clear D. The CDR3 runs to 15 residues. With 6 bases removed from V and 1 base from J, the gap between germline ends came to 15 bases. Germline V gene data show CDR1 as MNHEY and CDR2 as SVGAGI. CDR3 nucleotide sequence: TGTGCCAGCAGCCAAGGCAGATCGCGGAACACTGAAGCTTTCTTT. This sequence encodes CASSQGRSRNTEAFF.

This clonotype was counted between two and nine times. The CDR3 region has the DNA TGTGCCAGCAGCTTTCAAAGGGGCTCATCAGATACGCAGTATTTT. This encodes CASSFQRGSSDTQYF. The chain is built from TRBV11-1 and TRBJ2-3; D possibly corresponds to TRBD1 (5 bases). The CDR3 has 15 residues. Deletions cut 3 bases from V and 4 bases from J, with 14 bases between. CDR1 is SGHAT and CDR2 is FQDESV in the germline V gene (reference sequence).

A few counts support this clonotype. The rearrangement uses TRBV5-5 and TRBJ2-5, with TRBD1 as a possible D gene (5 bases). Germline V gene lookup returns CDR1 SGHKS and CDR2 YYEKEE (reference sequence). Deletions cut 10 bases from V and 5 bases from J, with 18 bases between. This CDR3 is built from 13 residues. Here the CDR3 DNA reads TGTGCCGGGGCTCGAGGAGATGGCGAGACCCAGTACTTC. Translating gives CAGARGDGETQYF.

This clonotype came up many times. The chain has TRBV5-1 and TRBJ2-5; no clear D. V lost 0 bases and J lost 1, with 7 bases in between. CDR3 size: 14 residues. Germline values: CDR1 SGHRS, CDR2 YFSETQ. The CDR3 is CASSLGWTQETQYF. CDR3 in DNA: TGCGCCAGCAGCTTGGGGTGGACCCAAGAGACCCAGTACTTC.

This clonotype occurred many times. The genes are TRBV12-3 or TRBV12-4 and TRBJ2-3; D remains unclear. The V end was cut by 3 bases, the J end by 2 bases, with 6 bases between. This CDR3 is 13 amino acids long. The chain's CDR3 is CASSFGLTDTQYF. CDR3 DNA sequence: TGTGCCAGCAGTTTTGGGCTCACAGATACGCAGTATTTT.

This clonotype was seen ten or more times. The CDR3 spells CASLDGPYPQETQYF. CDR3 in DNA: TGTGCCAGCCTGGACGGCCCCTATCCTCAAGAGACCCAGTACTTC. The chain has TRBV7-2 and TRBJ2-5; D is unclear. Germline V gene data show CDR1 as SGHTA and CDR2 as FQGNSA. Between the trimmed V and J ends, which lost 8 bases and 2 bases, there was a span of 18 bases. This CDR3 is built from 15 residues. Full variable domain (remainder filled in from reference TRBV7-2 and TRBJ2-5): GAGVSQSPSNKVTEKGKDVELRCDPISGHTALYWYRQSLGQGLEFLIYFQGNSAPDKSGLPSDRFSAERTGGSVSTLTIQRTQQEDSAVYLCASLDGPYPQETQYFGPGTRLLVL.

Many counts were recorded for this clonotype. This sequence joins TRBV7-3 and TRBJ2-1; D could derive from TRBD1 or TRBD2 (6 bases each). Between the trimmed V and J ends, which lost 2 bases and 3 bases, there was a span of 14 bases. The germline V gene has CDR1 SGHTA and CDR2 FQGTGA. The CDR3 has 16 amino acids. The CDR3 loop is CASSLEAGTYYNEQFF. The CDR3 nucleotides are TGTGCCAGCAGCTTAGAGGCGGGGACATACTACAATGAGCAGTTCTTC.

This clonotype has a count of ten or more. V gene TRBV5-6 combines with J gene TRBJ2-5; no clear D gene. Germline V lookup: CDR1 SGHDT, CDR2 YYEEEE. The ends were cut back, 4 bases at V and 5 bases at J, with 12 bases in the middle. The CDR3 totals 13 residues. The CDR3 DNA sequence: TGTGCCAGCAGCATACAAGAGGCGGAGACCCAGTACTTC. This codes for CASSIQEAETQYF. The entire variable domain, with the rest obtained from reference TRBV5-6 and TRBJ2-5, is as follows: DAGVTQSPTHLIKTRGQQVTLRCSPKSGHDTVSWYQQALGQGPQFIFQYYEEEERQRGNFPDRFSGHQFPNYSSELNVNALLLGDSALYLCASSIQEAETQYFGPGTRLLVL.

This clonotype was picked up many times. The V and J genes are TRBV2 and TRBJ2-2, with a tentative D call TRBD1 (6 bases). The V end lost 10 bases, the J end lost 0 bases, and 15 bases lay between the germline ends. Per the germline V gene, CDR1 is SNHLY and CDR2 is FYNNEI. CDR3 length: 15 amino acids. CDR3 protein: CATLSGTTNTGELFF. CDR3 DNA sequence: TGTGCCACACTATCCGGGACAACGAACACCGGGGAGCTGTTTTTT.